This T cell receptor (beta chain) comes out of a study of blood T cell repertoires in COVID-19. Study at large: T cells, B-cell-depleted T cells, or PBMCs provided the cDNA or gDNA that served as material.

The trim removed 4 bases at V and 3 bases at J, leaving 2 bases unmatched. This CDR3 comprises 14 residues. Germline assignment: CDR1 WSHSY and CDR2 SAAADI. In the original analysis: For nucleated cells, counts were estimated from reference gene primer amplification. Using immunoSEQ multiplex PCR, the repertoire was profiled, and TCRdb retains in-frame clones only, with some absent. That table furnishes V, J and clone size, whereas the DNA furnished D and trimming. Altogether approximately 190,000 clones are present, over 80% being singletons, with the ten largest covering 5.2%. This clone appeared once.

This TCR was recovered from a young woman with acute or convalescent COVID-19. V and J are TRBV10-2 and TRBJ2-3, with 9 positions matching TRBD2. The specimen sequenced was peripheral blood. The CDR3 sequence is CASSGGGETDTQYF. The CDR3 DNA follows: TGCGCCAGCAGTGGCGGGGGGGAAACAGATACGCAGTATTTT.